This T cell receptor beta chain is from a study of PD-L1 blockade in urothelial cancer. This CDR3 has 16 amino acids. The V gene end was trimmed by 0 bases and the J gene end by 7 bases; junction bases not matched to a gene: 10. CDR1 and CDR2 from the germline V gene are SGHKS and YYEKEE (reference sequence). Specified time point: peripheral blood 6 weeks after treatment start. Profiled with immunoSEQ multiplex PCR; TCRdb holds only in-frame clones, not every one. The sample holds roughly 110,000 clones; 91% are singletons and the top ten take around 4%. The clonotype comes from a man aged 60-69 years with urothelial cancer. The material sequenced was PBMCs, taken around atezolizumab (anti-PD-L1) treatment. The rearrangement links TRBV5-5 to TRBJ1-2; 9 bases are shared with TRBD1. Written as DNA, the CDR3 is TGTGCCAGCAGCTTGGCGGGACAGGGTTCCGTGGCTGGCTACACCTTC. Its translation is CASSLAGQGSVAGYTF.